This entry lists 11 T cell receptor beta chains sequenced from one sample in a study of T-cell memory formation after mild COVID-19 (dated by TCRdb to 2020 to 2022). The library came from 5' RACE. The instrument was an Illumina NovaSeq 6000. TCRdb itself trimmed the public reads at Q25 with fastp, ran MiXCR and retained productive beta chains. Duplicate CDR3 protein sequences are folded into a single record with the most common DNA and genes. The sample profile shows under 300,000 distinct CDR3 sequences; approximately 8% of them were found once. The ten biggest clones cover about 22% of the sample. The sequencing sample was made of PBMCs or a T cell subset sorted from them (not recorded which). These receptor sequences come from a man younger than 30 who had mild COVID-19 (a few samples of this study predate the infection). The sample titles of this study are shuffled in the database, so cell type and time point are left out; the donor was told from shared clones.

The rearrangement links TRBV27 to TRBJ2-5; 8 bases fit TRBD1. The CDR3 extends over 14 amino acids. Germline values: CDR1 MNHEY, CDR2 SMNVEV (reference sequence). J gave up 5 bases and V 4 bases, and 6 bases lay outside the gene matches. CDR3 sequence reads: CASSSSYRGETQYF. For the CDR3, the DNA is TGTGCCAGCAGTTCGAGTTACAGGGGGGAGACCCAGTACTTC.

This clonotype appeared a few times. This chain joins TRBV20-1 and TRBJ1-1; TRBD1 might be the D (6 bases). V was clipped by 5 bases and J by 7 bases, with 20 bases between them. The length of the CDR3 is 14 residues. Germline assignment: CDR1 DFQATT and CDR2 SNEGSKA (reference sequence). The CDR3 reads CSAADRLNTYEAFF. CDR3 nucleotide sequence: TGCAGTGCTGCGGACAGATTGAACACTTATGAAGCTTTCTTT.

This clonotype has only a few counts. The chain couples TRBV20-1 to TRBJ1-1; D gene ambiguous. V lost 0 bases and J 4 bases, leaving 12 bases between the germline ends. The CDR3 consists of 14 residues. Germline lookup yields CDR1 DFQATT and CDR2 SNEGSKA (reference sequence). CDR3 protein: CSARDLGGSTEAFF. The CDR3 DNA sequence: TGCAGTGCTAGAGATCTTGGAGGGAGCACTGAAGCTTTCTTT.

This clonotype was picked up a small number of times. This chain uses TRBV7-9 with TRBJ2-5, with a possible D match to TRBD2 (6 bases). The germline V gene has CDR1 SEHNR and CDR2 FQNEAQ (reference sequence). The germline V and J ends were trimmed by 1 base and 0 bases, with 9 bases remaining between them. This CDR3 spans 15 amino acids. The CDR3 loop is CASSLGGGNQETQYF. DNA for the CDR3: TGTGCCAGCAGCTTAGGAGGCGGGAACCAAGAGACCCAGTACTTC. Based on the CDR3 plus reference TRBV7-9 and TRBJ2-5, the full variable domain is DTGVSQNPRHKITKRGQNVTFRCDPISEHNRLYWYRQTLGQGPEFLTYFQNEAQLEKSRLLSDRFSAERPKGSFSTLEIQRTEQGDSAMYLCASSLGGGNQETQYFGPGTRLLVL.

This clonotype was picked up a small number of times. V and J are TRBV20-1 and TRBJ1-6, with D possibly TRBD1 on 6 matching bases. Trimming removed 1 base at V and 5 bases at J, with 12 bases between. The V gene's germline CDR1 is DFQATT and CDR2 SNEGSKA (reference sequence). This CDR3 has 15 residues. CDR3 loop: CSARGRQVNNSPLHF. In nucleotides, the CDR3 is TGCAGTGCTAGAGGTCGACAGGTGAATAATTCACCCCTCCACTTT.

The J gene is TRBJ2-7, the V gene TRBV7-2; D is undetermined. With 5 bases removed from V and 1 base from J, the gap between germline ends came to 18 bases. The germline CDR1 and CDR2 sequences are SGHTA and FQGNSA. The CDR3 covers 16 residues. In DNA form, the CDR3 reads TGTGCCAGCAGCCACCCCCTCCAGGAGAGGTCCTACGAGCAGTACTTC. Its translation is CASSHPLQERSYEQYF.

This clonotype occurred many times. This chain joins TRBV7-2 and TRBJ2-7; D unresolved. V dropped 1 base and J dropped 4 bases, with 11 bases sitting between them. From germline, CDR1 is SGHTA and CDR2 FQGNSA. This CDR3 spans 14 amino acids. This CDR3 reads CASSLVAGMYEQYF. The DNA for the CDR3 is TGTGCCAGCAGCTTAGTGGCCGGAATGTACGAGCAGTACTTC.

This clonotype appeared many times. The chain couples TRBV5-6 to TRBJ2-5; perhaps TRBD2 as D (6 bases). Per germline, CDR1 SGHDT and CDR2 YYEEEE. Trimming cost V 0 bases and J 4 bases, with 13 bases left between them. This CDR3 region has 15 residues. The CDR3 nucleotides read TGTGCCAGCAGCTTGGGGCTTTGGAGGGGAGAGACCCAGTACTTC. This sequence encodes CASSLGLWRGETQYF.

For the CDR3, the DNA is TGCGCCAGCAGTCGGACTAGCACCCCCCGTTACAATGAGCAGTTCTTC. It is translated as CASSRTSTPRYNEQFF. The chain links TRBV23-1 to TRBJ2-1; the match to TRBD2 covers 8 bases. TRBV23-1 is an ORF, with its function uncertain. V dropped 4 bases and J dropped 4; count of bases not matched to a gene: 9. The CDR3 loop spans 16 amino acids.

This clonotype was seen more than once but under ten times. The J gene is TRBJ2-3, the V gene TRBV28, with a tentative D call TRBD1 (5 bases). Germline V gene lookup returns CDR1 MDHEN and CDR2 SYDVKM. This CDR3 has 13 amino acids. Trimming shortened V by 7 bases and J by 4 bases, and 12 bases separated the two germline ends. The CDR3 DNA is TGTGCCAGCACTAATCAGGGCGCAGATACGCAGTATTTT. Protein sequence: CASTNQGADTQYF.

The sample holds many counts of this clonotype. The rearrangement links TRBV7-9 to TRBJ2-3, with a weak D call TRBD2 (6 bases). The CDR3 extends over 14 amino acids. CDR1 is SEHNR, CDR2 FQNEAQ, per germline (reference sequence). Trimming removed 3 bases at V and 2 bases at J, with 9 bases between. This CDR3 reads CASSFGGDTDTQYF. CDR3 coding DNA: TGTGCCAGCAGCTTCGGCGGGGACACAGATACGCAGTATTTT.